This T cell receptor (beta chain) was observed in a study of T-cell memory formation after mild COVID-19. Study-wide points: Largely, contracting CD4+ clones fell within CM and EM, and contracting CD8+ clones within EMRA.

In regard to this clonotype: Its target is unknown.

In germline, CDR1 is WSHSY, CDR2 SAAADI. V lost 0 bases to trimming and J lost 1 base; unmatched junction nucleotides: 4. This CDR3 is built from 16 residues. Sample barcodes and UMIs were carried by the TCR alpha and TCR beta cDNA libraries that 5'RACE generated with constant-segment primers. TCRdb reprocessed the 5' RACE reads with MiXCR, giving one entry per CDR3 protein. The table includes 350,000 to 550,000 distinct CDR3 sequences, about a sixth detected once. V gene TRBV10-2 combines with J gene TRBJ2-5; TRBD2 matches at 8 bases. The sequenced material came from PBMCs or a T cell subset sorted from them (not recorded which). The receptor comes from a man aged 18 to 30 who had mild COVID-19 (a few samples of this study predate the infection). Cell type and time point are not known. CDR3 sequence reads: CASSESGAGGQETQYF. CDR3 sequence (DNA): TGCGCCAGCAGTGAGTCGGGGGCGGGGGGCCAAGAGACCCAGTACTTC.